This entry is about one T cell receptor beta chain. Trimming left V 1 base short and J 6 bases short, with 22 bases between. CDR3 length: 17 residues. Germline-derived CDR1 and CDR2 are MGHRA and YSYEKL. This specimen comes from a study of technical replicates of blood from a few donors. Assay used: immunoSEQ multiplex PCR; TCRdb lists only in-frame clones, some missing. This sample carries 60,000 to 65,000 clones, roughly 92% of them seen once, and the ten largest clones take 3.5% to 5.5%. What was sequenced was PBMCs. The sequence was collected from a human donor in good health. Some clones in this sample may be carry-over from other donors' samples. J is TRBJ2-7 and V is TRBV4-1, with TRBD1 as a possible D gene (7 bases). The DNA for the CDR3 is TGCGCCAGCAGCCAAGCCTCCGGGCAGGGGGGTTTTTCCGAGCAGTACTTC. Protein product: CASSQASGQGGFSEQYF.